Below are 10 T cell receptor beta chains sequenced from a single sample in a study of T cells after yellow fever vaccination. TCRdb passed the 5' RACE reads through MiXCR, listing each CDR3 protein once. Counted here are hundreds of thousands of distinct CDR3 sequences, 18% occurring once; the ten biggest clones make up roughly a sixth. Material: PBMCs, obtained before the yellow fever booster vaccination. The receptors shown here come from a man younger than 35 who received the YFV17D yellow fever vaccine.

The chain links TRBV20-1 to TRBJ2-1; 11 bases line up with TRBD2. The CDR3 has 16 residues. The germline gives CDR1 DFQATT, CDR2 SNEGSKA (reference sequence). The J segment lost 3 bases and the V segment lost 0 bases, leaving 4 bases of the junction unmatched. DNA of the CDR3: TGCAGTGCTAGAGATCCACTAGCGGGGGACTACAATGAGCAGTTCTTC. This encodes CSARDPLAGDYNEQFF.

This clonotype has just one count. V and J are TRBV19 and TRBJ1-1, with no clear D. Trimming took 5 bases from V and 6 from J, leaving 19 bases between them. This CDR3 has 15 amino acids. Per the germline V gene, CDR1 is LNHDA and CDR2 is SQIVND (reference sequence). The CDR3 DNA reads as TGTGCCAGTAGTCCCTTGGGCACTCTTGACGCTGAAGCTTTCTTT. The encoded protein is CASSPLGTLDAEAFF.

This clonotype was counted between two and nine times. This sequence joins TRBV2 and TRBJ2-3, with a possible D match to TRBD1 (5 bases). The CDR3 has 15 residues. The V end lost 8 bases, the J end lost 5 bases, and 20 bases lay between the germline ends. The germline V gene has CDR1 SNHLY and CDR2 FYNNEI. The CDR3 spells CASCVRAGRRDTQYF. CDR3 DNA: TGTGCCAGCTGTGTTCGGGCAGGGCGGAGAGATACGCAGTATTTT. The entire variable domain, with the rest obtained from reference TRBV2 and TRBJ2-3, is as follows: EPEVTQTPSHQVTQMGQEVILRCVPISNHLYFYWYRQILGQKVEFLVSFYNNEISEKSEIFDDQFSVERPDGSNFTLKIRSTKLEDSAMYFCASCVRAGRRDTQYFGPGTRLTVL.

This clonotype showed up just a few times. This chain connects TRBV4-1 to TRBJ2-2, with 7 bases lining up with TRBD2. The CDR3 loop spans 14 amino acids. Germline CDR1 reads MGHRA; CDR2 reads YSYEKL. V was pared by 3 bases and J by 4 bases, with 2 bases of the junction left unmatched. CDR3 sequence (DNA): TGCGCCAGCAGCCACGGGGGGAGCACCGGGGAGCTGTTTTTT. It is translated as CASSHGGSTGELFF.

This clonotype was counted a few times. V and J are TRBV19 and TRBJ1-1; unclear D gene. Trimming took 3 bases from V and 5 from J, leaving 10 bases between them. The germline gives CDR1 LNHDA, CDR2 SQIVND (reference sequence). The CDR3 loop spans 13 amino acids. The CDR3 sequence: CASSIELWTEAFF. The DNA for the CDR3 is TGTGCCAGTAGTATCGAGCTTTGGACTGAAGCTTTCTTT.

The chain has TRBV6-6 and TRBJ1-2; no firm D call. CDR3 size: 14 residues. Germline V CDR1 and CDR2: MNHNY, SVGAGI (reference sequence). V was trimmed by 2 bases and J by 10 bases, leaving 17 bases between them. The CDR3 protein is CASSYGGNLLDYTF. CDR3 nucleotides: TGTGCCAGCAGTTACGGAGGCAACCTGCTTGACTACACCTTC.

The chain recombines TRBV10-3 with TRBJ2-1; no clear D gene. The CDR3 runs 10 residues. Germline CDR1 and CDR2: ENHRY and SYGVKD. V was trimmed by 11 bases and J by 9 bases, leaving 11 bases between them. CDR3 sequence (DNA): TGTGCCGTAGGACGGGCTGAGCAGTTCTTC. The encoded protein is CAVGRAEQFF.

This clonotype was seen a handful of times. The rearrangement joins TRBV15 to TRBJ2-3, with 10 bases fitting TRBD2. The ends lost 0 bases at V and 0 bases at J; junction bases unmatched: 9. The CDR3 runs 19 residues. The germline gives CDR1 LNHNV, CDR2 YYDKDF (reference sequence). CDR3 nucleotide sequence: TGTGCCACCAGCAGAGATCATTCTAGCGGGGGCTCTAGCACAGATACGCAGTATTTT. It encodes CATSRDHSSGGSSTDTQYF.

This clonotype was observed a handful of times. The chain has TRBV7-9 and TRBJ1-2, with D unresolved. V lost 3 bases and J lost 7, with 12 bases in between. From germline, CDR1 is SEHNR and CDR2 FQNEAQ (reference sequence). This CDR3 is 13 amino acids long. The CDR3 loop is CASSLNRGSGYTF. CDR3 nucleotide sequence: TGTGCCAGCAGCTTGAATCGTGGGTCTGGCTACACCTTC.

The gene calls are TRBV29-1 and TRBJ1-1; D ambiguous. CDR3 length: 14 amino acids. CDR1 SQVTM and CDR2 ANQGSEA come from the germline V gene. Trimming left V 0 bases short and J 1 base short, with 9 bases between. CDR3 residues: CSVEDRRENTEAFF. The CDR3 nucleotides are TGCAGCGTTGAAGACAGAAGGGAGAACACTGAAGCTTTCTTT. The entire variable domain, with the rest obtained from reference TRBV29-1 and TRBJ1-1, is as follows: SAVISQKPSRDICQRGTSLTIQCQVDSQVTMMFWYRQQPGQSLTLIATANQGSEATYESGFVIDKFPISRPNLTFSTLTVSNMSPEDSSIYLCSVEDRRENTEAFFGQGTRLTVV.